The next 18 T cell receptor beta chains were all read from a single sample in a study of cytomegalovirus exposure and HLA in healthy donors. The PCR had 60 Vbeta and 13 Jbeta primers. Produced via immunoSEQ multiplex PCR; TCRdb's table is partial and in-frame only. The sample contains about 150,000 clones, approximately 69% of which appear only once. The sequencing sample was made of PBMCs. All receptors derive from a man aged 25-40 years in good health and CMV-seronegative.

V and J are TRBV5-1 and TRBJ2-5; the match to TRBD1 covers 7 bases. Germline CDR1 reads SGHRS; CDR2 reads YFSETQ. The CDR3 extends over 14 amino acids. V shed 4 bases and J 5 bases; nucleotides not matched to a gene: 8. This CDR3 is CASSVRQGQETQYF. The CDR3 DNA is TGCGCCAGCAGCGTTCGACAGGGCCAGGAGACCCAGTACTTC.

DNA for the CDR3: TGCGCCAGCAGTGAGCTAGTTGAAGCTTTCTTT. This encodes CASSELVEAFF. The chain recombines TRBV10-1 with TRBJ1-1; D unclear. Trimming left V 2 bases short and J 7 bases short, with 5 bases between. The CDR3 spans 11 residues. Germline lookup yields CDR1 WNHNN and CDR2 SYGVQD (reference sequence).

This clone was observed a single time. The chain carries TRBV15 and TRBJ1-5, with TRBD1 as a possible D gene (6 bases). Germline CDR1 LNHNV, CDR2 YYDKDF (reference sequence). The germline V and J ends were trimmed by 2 bases and 4 bases, with 12 bases remaining between them. This CDR3 has 15 residues. The CDR3 loop reads CATSRTGPGNQPQHF. Here the CDR3 DNA reads TGTGCCACCAGCAGAACAGGGCCGGGTAATCAGCCCCAGCATTTT.

The V gene is TRBV7-9, the J gene TRBJ1-2; maybe TRBD1 (5 bases). Germline lookup yields CDR1 SEHNR and CDR2 FQNEAQ (reference sequence). V lost 5 bases and J lost 8, with 27 bases in between. The CDR3 has 17 amino acids. The CDR3 sequence is CASSGGVGARGGLGYTF. The CDR3, as DNA: TGTGCCAGCAGCGGGGGGGTTGGGGCGCGAGGTGGTTTGGGCTACACCTTC.

V usage is TRBV19 and J usage is TRBJ1-6, with D possibly being TRBD1 (5 bases). Trimming left V 6 bases short and J 9 bases short, with 15 bases between. There are 14 residues in the CDR3. Germline V gives CDR1 LNHDA, CDR2 SQIVND (reference sequence). The CDR3 DNA reads TGTGCCAGTAGCCCGAAAGGGGTGGGTTCACCCCTCCACTTT. Its translation: CASSPKGVGSPLHF.

The chain recombines TRBV5-6 with TRBJ2-2; tentatively, D is TRBD2 (5 bases). This CDR3 has 17 amino acids. V was trimmed by 3 bases and J by 0 bases, leaving 15 bases between them. Germline CDR1 is SGHDT and CDR2 is YYEEEE. The CDR3: CASSSGVVVSNTGELFF. The CDR3 DNA follows: TGTGCCAGCAGCTCCGGGGTGGTCGTCTCGAACACCGGGGAGCTGTTTTTT.

This chain links TRBV5-4 with TRBJ1-2, with D uncertain. This CDR3 is 13 amino acids long. V lost 0 bases and J 8 bases, leaving 11 bases between the germline ends. In germline, CDR1 is SGHNT, CDR2 YYREEE (reference sequence). CDR3 bases: TGTGCCAGCAGCTTGGCGGGGTCTGAGGGCTACACCTTC. As protein: CASSLAGSEGYTF.

The V and J genes are TRBV28 and TRBJ1-5, with TRBD1 matching 7 bases. Germline V gene sequence: CDR1 MDHEN, CDR2 SYDVKM. The CDR3 extends over 15 amino acids. Losses at the gene ends were 6 bases for V and 1 base for J; bases not matched to a gene: 6. The CDR3 protein is CASSRRQGSNQPQHF. In DNA, the CDR3 is TGTGCCAGCAGCCGACGACAGGGCAGCAATCAGCCCCAGCATTTT.

The chain recombines TRBV5-8 with TRBJ1-1; TRBD1 matches 9 bases. CDR3 size: 13 residues. Trimming removed 4 bases from V and 7 bases from J; junction bases left unmatched: 5. Germline V gene lookup returns CDR1 SGHTS and CDR2 YDEGEE. The DNA of the CDR3 is TGTGCCAGCAGCCTTCGACAGGGGGTTGAAGCTTTCTTT. Encoded protein: CASSLRQGVEAFF.

The chain couples TRBV7-6 to TRBJ1-3; TRBD1 agrees at 7 bases. The CDR3 totals 15 residues. V was pared by 2 bases and J by 2 bases, with 3 bases of the junction left unmatched. CDR1 is SGHVS and CDR2 is FNYEAQ in the germline V gene. CDR3 amino acids: CASSLTGDPGNTIYF. The CDR3 DNA follows: TGTGCCAGCAGCTTAACAGGGGACCCTGGAAACACCATATATTTT.

The rearrangement links TRBV6-6 to TRBJ1-1; no firm D call. Germline loops: CDR1 MNHNY, CDR2 SVGAGI (reference sequence). This CDR3 comprises 12 residues. Trimming stripped 4 bases from V and 1 base from J, with 4 bases between. The CDR3 protein is CASSSGNTEAFF. The CDR3 DNA reads TGTGCCAGCAGTTCAGGGAACACTGAAGCTTTCTTT.

The gene calls are TRBV5-8 and TRBJ2-3; 7 bases align to TRBD2. CDR1 is SGHTS, CDR2 YDEGEE, per germline. The CDR3 totals 14 residues. Trimming at V came to 0 bases and at J to 5 bases, leaving 3 bases not matched to a gene. The CDR3 loop is CASSLVSGLDTQYF. The CDR3 DNA is TGTGCCAGCAGCTTGGTTAGCGGGCTAGATACGCAGTATTTT.

The rearrangement uses TRBV30 and TRBJ1-2, with TRBD1 identical over 10 bases. Germline V gene lookup returns CDR1 GTSNPN and CDR2 SVGIG (reference sequence). This CDR3 region has 14 residues. The V segment lost 1 base and the J segment 8 bases; nucleotides outside the gene matches: 7. The CDR3: CAWSGTRQGAGYTF. DNA of the CDR3: TGTGCCTGGAGTGGAACTAGACAGGGGGCGGGCTACACCTTC.

The chain links TRBV2 to TRBJ2-1; D unresolved. CDR3 length equals 16 residues. CDR1 is SNHLY, CDR2 FYNNEI, per germline. V lost 1 base and J lost 5, with 15 bases in between. The CDR3 nucleotides are TGTGCCAGCAGTGAAGGGTCCGGTAGCCGTCACAATGAGCAGTTCTTC. It translates to CASSEGSGSRHNEQFF.

This clone has only one observation. The chain recombines TRBV7-2 with TRBJ2-7; a possible D gene is TRBD1 (5 bases). V shed 5 bases and J shed 10 bases, with 18 bases lying between them. Germline CDR1 is SGHTA and CDR2 is FQGNSA. This CDR3 has 13 amino acids. CDR3 amino acids: CASSPSHQGLQYF. The CDR3 DNA is TGTGCCAGCAGCCCCTCCCATCAGGGATTACAGTACTTC.

The chain couples TRBV5-1 to TRBJ1-1; weak D call: TRBD1 (6 bases). In germline, CDR1 is SGHRS, CDR2 YFSETQ. With 0 bases removed from V and 6 bases from J, the gap between germline ends came to 12 bases. The CDR3 consists of 14 residues. The CDR3 nucleotides read TGCGCCAGCAGCTTGGGAAGGACAGTAGCTGAAGCTTTCTTT. Translating it yields CASSLGRTVAEAFF.

V usage is TRBV7-2 and J usage is TRBJ2-1, with 7 bases lining up with TRBD2. The CDR3 is 13 residues long. Germline CDR1 and CDR2: SGHTA and FQGNSA. With V trimmed by 6 bases and J by 5 bases, 4 bases remained unmatched. CDR3 sequence: CASRAGVDNEQFF. CDR3 coding DNA: TGTGCCAGCAGGGCGGGGGTAGACAATGAGCAGTTCTTC.

This clone came up a few times. The rearrangement uses TRBV2 and TRBJ2-2; 9 bases map to TRBD1. V lost 6 bases to trimming and J lost 3 bases; unmatched junction nucleotides: 2. Germline loops: CDR1 SNHLY, CDR2 FYNNEI. The CDR3 extends over 14 amino acids. The CDR3 bases are TGTGCCAGCAGGGGACAGGGCGACACCGGGGAGCTGTTTTTT. Amino acid sequence: CASRGQGDTGELFF. The entire variable domain, with the rest obtained from reference TRBV2 and TRBJ2-2, is as follows: EPEVTQTPSHQVTQMGQEVILRCVPISNHLYFYWYRQILGQKVEFLVSFYNNEISEKSEIFDDQFSVERPDGSNFTLKIRSTKLEDSAMYFCASRGQGDTGELFFGEGSRLTVL.